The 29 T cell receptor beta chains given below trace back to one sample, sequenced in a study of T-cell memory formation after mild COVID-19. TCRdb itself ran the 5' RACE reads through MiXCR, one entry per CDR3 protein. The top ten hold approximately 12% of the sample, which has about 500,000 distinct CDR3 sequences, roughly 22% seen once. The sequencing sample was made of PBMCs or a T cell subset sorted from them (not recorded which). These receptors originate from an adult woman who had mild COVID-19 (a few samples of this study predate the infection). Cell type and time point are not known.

This chain's CDR3 is CASSVALGGTEAFF. The CDR3, as DNA: TGTGCCAGCAGCGTCGCCCTAGGGGGAACTGAAGCTTTCTTT. The chain carries TRBV7-9 and TRBJ1-1; D perhaps matches TRBD1 (6 bases). The CDR3 consists of 14 residues. V was trimmed by 5 bases and J by 5 bases, leaving 15 bases between them. The germline gives CDR1 SEHNR, CDR2 FQNEAQ (reference sequence).

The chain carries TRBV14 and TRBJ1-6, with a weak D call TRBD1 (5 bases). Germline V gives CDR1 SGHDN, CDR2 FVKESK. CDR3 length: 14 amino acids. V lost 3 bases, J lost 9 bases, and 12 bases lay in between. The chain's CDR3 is CASSQETRVSPLHF. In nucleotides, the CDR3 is TGTGCCAGCAGCCAGGAAACCAGGGTTTCACCCCTCCACTTT. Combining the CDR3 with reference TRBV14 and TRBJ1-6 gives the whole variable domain EAGVTQFPSHSVIEKGQTVTLRCDPISGHDNLYWYRRVMGKEIKFLLHFVKESKQDESGMPNNRFLAERTGGTYSTLKVQPAELEDSGVYFCASSQETRVSPLHFGNGTRLTVT.

This CDR3 is CASSSRPGLGELFF. In DNA, the CDR3 is TGTGCCAGCAGTTCTCGGCCTGGCTTAGGGGAGCTGTTTTTT. J is TRBJ2-2 and V is TRBV12-3 or TRBV12-4; no clear D. Trimming took off 4 bases at V and 8 bases at J, with 14 bases between the two ends. The CDR3 runs to 14 residues.

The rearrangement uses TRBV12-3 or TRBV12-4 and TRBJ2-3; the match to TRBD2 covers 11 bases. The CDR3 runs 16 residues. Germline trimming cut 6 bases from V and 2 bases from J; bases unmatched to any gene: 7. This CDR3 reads CASRIAGGLVTDTQYF. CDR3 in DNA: TGTGCCAGCAGAATAGCGGGGGGGCTGGTCACAGATACGCAGTATTTT.

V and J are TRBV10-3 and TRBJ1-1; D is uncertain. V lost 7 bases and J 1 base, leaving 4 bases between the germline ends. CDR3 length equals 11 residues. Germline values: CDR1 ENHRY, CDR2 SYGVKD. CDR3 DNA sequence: TGTGCCATCAAGGAGAACACTGAAGCTTTCTTT. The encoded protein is CAIKENTEAFF.

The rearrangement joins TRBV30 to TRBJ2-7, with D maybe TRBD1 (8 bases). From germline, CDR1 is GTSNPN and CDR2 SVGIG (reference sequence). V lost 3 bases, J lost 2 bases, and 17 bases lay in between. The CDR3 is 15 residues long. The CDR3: CAWRLKTGGAYEQYF. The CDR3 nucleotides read TGTGCCTGGAGGCTAAAAACAGGGGGGGCCTACGAGCAGTACTTC.

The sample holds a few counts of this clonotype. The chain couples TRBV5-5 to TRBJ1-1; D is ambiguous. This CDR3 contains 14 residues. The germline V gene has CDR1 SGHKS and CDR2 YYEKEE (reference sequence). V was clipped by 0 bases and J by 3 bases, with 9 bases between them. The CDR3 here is CASSLADSYTEAFF. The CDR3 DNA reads TGTGCCAGCAGCTTGGCGGATTCTTACACTGAAGCTTTCTTT.

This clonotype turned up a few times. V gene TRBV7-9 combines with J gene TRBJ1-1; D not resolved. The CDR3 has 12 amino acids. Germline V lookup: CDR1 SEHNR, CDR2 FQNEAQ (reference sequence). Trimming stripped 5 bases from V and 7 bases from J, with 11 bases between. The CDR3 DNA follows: TGTGCCAGCAGCCCCCAGGAGATTGAAGCTTTCTTT. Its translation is CASSPQEIEAFF.

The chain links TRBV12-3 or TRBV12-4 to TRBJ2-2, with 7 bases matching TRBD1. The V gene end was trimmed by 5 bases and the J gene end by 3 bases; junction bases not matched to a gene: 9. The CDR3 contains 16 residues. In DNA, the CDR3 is TGTGCCAGCAGTAGCGACCGACAGGGAGACACCGGGGAGCTGTTTTTT. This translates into CASSSDRQGDTGELFF.

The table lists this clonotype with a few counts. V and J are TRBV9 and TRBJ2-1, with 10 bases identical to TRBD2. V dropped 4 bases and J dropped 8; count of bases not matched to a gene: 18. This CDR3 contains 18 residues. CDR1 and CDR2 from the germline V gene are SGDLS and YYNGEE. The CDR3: CASSTEGYRLAGADEQFF. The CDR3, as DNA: TGTGCCAGCAGCACGGAGGGGTACAGGCTAGCGGGAGCTGATGAGCAGTTCTTC.

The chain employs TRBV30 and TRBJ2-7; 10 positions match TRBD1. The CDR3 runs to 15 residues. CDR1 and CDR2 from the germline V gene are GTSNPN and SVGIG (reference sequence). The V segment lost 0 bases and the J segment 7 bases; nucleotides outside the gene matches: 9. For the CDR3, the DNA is TGTGCCTGGAGTGTCGGACAGGGGGTCAGGTGGGAGCAGTACTTC. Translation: CAWSVGQGVRWEQYF. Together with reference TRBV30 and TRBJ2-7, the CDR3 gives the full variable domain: SQTIHQWPATLVQPVGSPLSLECTVEGTSNPNLYWYRQAAGRGLQLLFYSVGIGQISSEVPQNLSASRPQDRQFILSSKKLLLSDSGFYLCAWSVGQGVRWEQYFGPGTRLTVT.

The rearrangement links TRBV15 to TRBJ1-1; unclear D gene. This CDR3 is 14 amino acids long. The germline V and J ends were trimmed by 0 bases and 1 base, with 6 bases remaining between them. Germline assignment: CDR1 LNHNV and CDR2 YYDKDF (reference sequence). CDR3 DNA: TGTGCCACCAGCAGAGATCTGGCGAACACTGAAGCTTTCTTT. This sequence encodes CATSRDLANTEAFF.

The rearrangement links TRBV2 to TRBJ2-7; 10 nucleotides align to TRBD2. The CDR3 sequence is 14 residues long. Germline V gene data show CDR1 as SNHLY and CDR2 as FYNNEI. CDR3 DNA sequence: TGTGCTTGCGGTCTACTAGCGGGATCCCGCGAGCAGTACTTC. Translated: CACGLLAGSREQYF. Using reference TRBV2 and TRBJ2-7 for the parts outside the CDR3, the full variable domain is EPEVTQTPSHQVTQMGQEVILRCVPISNHLYFYWYRQILGQKVEFLVSFYNNEISEKSEIFDDQFSVERPDGSNFTLKIRSTKLEDSAMYFCACGLLAGSREQYFGPGTRLTVT.

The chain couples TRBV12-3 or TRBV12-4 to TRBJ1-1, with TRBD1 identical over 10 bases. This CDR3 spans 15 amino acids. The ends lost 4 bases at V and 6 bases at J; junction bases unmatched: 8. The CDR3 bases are TGTGCCAGCAGTTCCCGGGACAGGGGACCCCCTGAAGCTTTCTTT. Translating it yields CASSSRDRGPPEAFF.

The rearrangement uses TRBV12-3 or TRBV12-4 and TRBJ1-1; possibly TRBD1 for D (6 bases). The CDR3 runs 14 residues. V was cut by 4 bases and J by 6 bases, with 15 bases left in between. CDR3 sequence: CASSWVQGSAEAFF. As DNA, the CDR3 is TGTGCCAGCAGTTGGGTTCAGGGGAGCGCTGAAGCTTTCTTT.

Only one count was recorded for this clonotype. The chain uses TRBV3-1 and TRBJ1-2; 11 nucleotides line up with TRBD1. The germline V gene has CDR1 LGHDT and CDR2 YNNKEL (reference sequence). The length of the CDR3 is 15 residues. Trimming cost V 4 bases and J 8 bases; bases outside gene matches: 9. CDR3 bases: TGTGCCAGCAGCCCCACTGGACAGGGGGCGCGCGGCTACACCTTC. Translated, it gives CASSPTGQGARGYTF.

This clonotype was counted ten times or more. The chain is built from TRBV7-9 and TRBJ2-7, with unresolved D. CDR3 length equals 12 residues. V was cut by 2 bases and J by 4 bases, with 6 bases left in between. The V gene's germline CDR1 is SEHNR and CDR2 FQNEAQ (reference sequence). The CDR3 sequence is CASSLSLYEQYF. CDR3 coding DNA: TGTGCCAGCAGCTTAAGCTTGTACGAGCAGTACTTC.

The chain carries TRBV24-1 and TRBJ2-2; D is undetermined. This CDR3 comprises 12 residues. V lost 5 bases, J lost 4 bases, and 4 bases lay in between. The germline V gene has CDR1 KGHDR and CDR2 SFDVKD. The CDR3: CATSGLTGELFF. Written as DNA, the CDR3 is TGTGCCACCAGTGGCCTCACCGGGGAGCTGTTTTTT.

CDR3 in DNA: TGTGCCAGCAGCCAGGAGACTAGCATAGAAGAGACCCAGTACTTC. As protein: CASSQETSIEETQYF. The V gene is TRBV3-1, the J gene TRBJ2-5; 7 nucleotides line up with TRBD2. V lost 3 bases to trimming and J lost 3 bases; unmatched junction nucleotides: 7. The CDR3 has 15 residues. The germline CDR1 and CDR2 sequences are LGHDT and YNNKEL (reference sequence).

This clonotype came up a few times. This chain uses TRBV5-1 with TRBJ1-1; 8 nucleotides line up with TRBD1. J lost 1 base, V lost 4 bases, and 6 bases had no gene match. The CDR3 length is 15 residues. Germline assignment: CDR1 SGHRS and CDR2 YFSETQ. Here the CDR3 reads CASSLEGTGNTEAFF. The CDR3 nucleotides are TGCGCCAGCAGCCTAGAGGGGACAGGGAACACTGAAGCTTTCTTT.

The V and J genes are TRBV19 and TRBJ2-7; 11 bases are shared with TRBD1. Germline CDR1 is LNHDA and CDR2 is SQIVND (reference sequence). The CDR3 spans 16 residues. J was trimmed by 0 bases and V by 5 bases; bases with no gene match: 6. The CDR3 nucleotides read TGTGCCAGTAGTCCCAGGACAGGGGGCGACTCCTACGAGCAGTACTTC. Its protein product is CASSPRTGGDSYEQYF.

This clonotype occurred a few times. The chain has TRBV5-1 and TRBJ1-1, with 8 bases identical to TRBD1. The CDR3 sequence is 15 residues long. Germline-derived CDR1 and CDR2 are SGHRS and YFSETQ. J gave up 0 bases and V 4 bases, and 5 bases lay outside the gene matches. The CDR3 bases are TGCGCCAGCAGCCCGGGACAGGACATGAACACTGAAGCTTTCTTT. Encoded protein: CASSPGQDMNTEAFF.

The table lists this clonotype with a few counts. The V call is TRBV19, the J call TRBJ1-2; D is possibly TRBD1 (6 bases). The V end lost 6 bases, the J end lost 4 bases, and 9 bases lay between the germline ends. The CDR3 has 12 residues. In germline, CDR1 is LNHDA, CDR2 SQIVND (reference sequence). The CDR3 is CASRQGSYGYTF. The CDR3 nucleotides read TGTGCCAGTAGACAGGGAAGCTATGGCTACACCTTC.

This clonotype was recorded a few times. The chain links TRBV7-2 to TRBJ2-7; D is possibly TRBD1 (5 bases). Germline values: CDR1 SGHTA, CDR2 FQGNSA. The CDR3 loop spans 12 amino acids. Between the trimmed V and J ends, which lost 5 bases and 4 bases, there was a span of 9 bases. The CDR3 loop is CASSDTGYEQYF. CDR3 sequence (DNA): TGTGCCAGCAGCGACACAGGATACGAGCAGTACTTC.

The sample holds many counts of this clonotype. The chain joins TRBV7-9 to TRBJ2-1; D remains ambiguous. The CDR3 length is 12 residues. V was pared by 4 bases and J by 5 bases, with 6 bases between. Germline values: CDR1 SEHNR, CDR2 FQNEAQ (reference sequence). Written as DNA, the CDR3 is TGTGCCAGCAGCTCGCGAGACAATGAGCAGTTCTTC. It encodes CASSSRDNEQFF.

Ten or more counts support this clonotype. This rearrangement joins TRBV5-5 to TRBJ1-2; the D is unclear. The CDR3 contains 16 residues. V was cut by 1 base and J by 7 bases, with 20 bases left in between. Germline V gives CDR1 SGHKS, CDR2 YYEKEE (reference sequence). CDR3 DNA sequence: TGTGCCAGCAGCTTGAAGGTCCCCGCGACACGGGGTGGCTACACCTTC. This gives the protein CASSLKVPATRGGYTF.

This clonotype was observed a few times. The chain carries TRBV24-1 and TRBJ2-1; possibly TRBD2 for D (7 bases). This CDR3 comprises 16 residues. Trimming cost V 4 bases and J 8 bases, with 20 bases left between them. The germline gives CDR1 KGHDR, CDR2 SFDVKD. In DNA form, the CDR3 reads TGTGCCACCAGTGAAAGGGGGAGGGCCGCTATAGATGAGCAGTTCTTC. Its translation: CATSERGRAAIDEQFF.

The CDR3 is CASRRVNTEAFF. Here the CDR3 DNA reads TGTGCCAGCCGTAGAGTGAACACTGAAGCTTTCTTT. The rearrangement links TRBV12-3 or TRBV12-4 to TRBJ1-1, with unresolved D. V dropped 8 bases and J dropped 0 bases, with 7 bases sitting between them. There are 12 residues in the CDR3.

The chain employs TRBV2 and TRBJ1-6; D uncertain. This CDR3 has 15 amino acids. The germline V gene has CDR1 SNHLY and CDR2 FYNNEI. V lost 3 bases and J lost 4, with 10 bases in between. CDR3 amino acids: CASSDTSSYNSPLHF. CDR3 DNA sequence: TGTGCCAGCAGTGACACCTCCTCATATAATTCACCCCTCCACTTT.